Shown below are 14 T cell receptor beta chains from a single sample sequenced in a study of Graves' ophthalmopathy and Graves' hyperthyroidism. As the template, RNA transcripts were used to amplify TCR beta CDR3 regions. The authors performed first-round RT-PCR with HTBI primers and then a second-round multiplex PCR. Using its own MiXCR run on the multiplex PCR reads, TCRdb lists one record per CDR3 protein. Here the sample spans roughly 500,000 distinct CDR3 sequences, approximately 14% being singletons. Sequencing was carried out using blood. These receptors all stem from a woman under 40 with Graves' ophthalmopathy.

This clonotype has just a few counts. The J gene is TRBJ1-1, the V gene TRBV12-3 or TRBV12-4; D gene ambiguous. The CDR3 covers 15 residues. V was cut by 2 bases and J by 1 base, with 11 bases left in between. The CDR3 DNA sequence: TGTGCCAGCAGTTTATTTTCAAAGGGGAACACTGAAGCTTTCTTT. It translates to CASSLFSKGNTEAFF.

At least ten counts were recorded for this clonotype. The chain recombines TRBV3-1 with TRBJ2-7; maybe TRBD2 (5 bases). The V end was cut by 0 bases, the J end by 4 bases, with 16 bases between. The CDR3 runs 16 residues. CDR1 LGHDT and CDR2 YNNKEL come from the germline V gene (reference sequence). The CDR3 nucleotides read TGTGCCAGCAGCCAAGATGGCTCGGGGATCAAGTACGAGCAGTACTTC. Protein sequence: CASSQDGSGIKYEQYF.

By share, this clonotype counts as medium-sized. The chain links TRBV6-1 to TRBJ2-7, with D uncertain. Germline-derived CDR1 and CDR2 are MNHNS and SASEGT. V was trimmed by 0 bases and J by 0 bases, leaving 6 bases between them. The CDR3 runs 14 residues. CDR3 nucleotides: TGTGCCAGCAGTGAAGCAGAAAGCTCCTACGAGCAGTACTTC. Translating it yields CASSEAESSYEQYF.

This clonotype was counted many times. The chain employs TRBV20-1 and TRBJ2-7; 9 bases map to TRBD1. The V gene's germline CDR1 is DFQATT and CDR2 SNEGSKA (reference sequence). The CDR3 covers 14 residues. The trim removed 1 base at V and 5 bases at J, leaving 6 bases unmatched. The CDR3 DNA follows: TGCAGTGCTAGAGGGGGACAGGGCCCCAACGAGCAGTACTTC. This sequence encodes CSARGGQGPNEQYF.

This clonotype has only a few counts. The chain employs TRBV5-1 and TRBJ2-7; D unresolved. Per germline, CDR1 SGHRS and CDR2 YFSETQ. CDR3 length: 19 amino acids. The V end lost 4 bases, the J end lost 2 bases, and 28 bases lay between the germline ends. Here the CDR3 reads CASSMVEPGVSLRTYEQYF. As DNA, the CDR3 is TGCGCCAGCAGCATGGTGGAGCCCGGAGTCTCTCTTCGGACCTACGAGCAGTACTTC.

The rearrangement joins TRBV5-1 to TRBJ1-1; no firm D call. The CDR3 has 12 residues. Trimming left V 4 bases short and J 8 bases short, with 12 bases between. In germline, CDR1 is SGHRS, CDR2 YFSETQ. In nucleotides, the CDR3 is TGCGCCAGCAGCCCCGGTGTGGGAGAAGCTTTCTTT. Protein: CASSPGVGEAFF.

At least ten counts were recorded for this clonotype. The chain links TRBV20-1 to TRBJ1-6; D is unresolved. From germline, CDR1 is DFQATT and CDR2 SNEGSKA (reference sequence). V lost 3 bases and J lost 8, with 17 bases in between. CDR3 length equals 15 residues. The CDR3: CSASLGGREDSPLHF. DNA for the CDR3: TGCAGTGCTAGTCTCGGAGGGCGAGAGGATTCACCCCTCCACTTT.

Ten or more counts support this clonotype. J is TRBJ2-7 and V is TRBV28, with TRBD2 matching over 9 bases. The J segment lost 5 bases and the V segment lost 7 bases, leaving 12 bases of the junction unmatched. The CDR3 has 15 residues. Germline V CDR1 and CDR2: MDHEN, SYDVKM. CDR3 region: CASTTQGLASNEQYF. DNA of the CDR3: TGTGCCAGCACCACTCAAGGACTAGCGAGCAACGAGCAGTACTTC. Looking up the rest from reference TRBV28 and TRBJ2-7 gives the full variable domain: DVKVTQSSRYLVKRTGEKVFLECVQDMDHENMFWYRQDPGLGLRLIYFSYDVKMKEKGDIPEGYSVSREKKERFSLILESASTNQTSMYLCASTTQGLASNEQYFGPGTRLTVT.

This clonotype was seen just once. The chain is built from TRBV6-1 and TRBJ1-2, with a weak D call TRBD1 (5 bases). Germline CDR1 is MNHNS and CDR2 is SASEGT. The V and J ends lost 5 bases and 7 bases respectively, with 14 bases between them. CDR3 length equals 13 residues. The CDR3 protein is CASSPDTSSGYTF. The CDR3 DNA is TGTGCCAGCAGTCCGGACACTTCTTCTGGCTACACCTTC.

In its sample, this clonotype was seen many times. The CDR3 reads CSARDGGSYGYTF. The CDR3 region has the DNA TGCAGTGCTAGAGATGGGGGTTCCTATGGCTACACCTTC. This chain uses TRBV20-1 with TRBJ1-2; perhaps TRBD1 as D (5 bases). Germline V CDR1 and CDR2: DFQATT, SNEGSKA (reference sequence). The CDR3 covers 13 residues. V dropped 0 bases and J dropped 4 bases, with 9 bases sitting between them.

The chain recombines TRBV4-2 with TRBJ2-2; TRBD2 agrees at 9 bases. The germline V gene has CDR1 LGHNA and CDR2 YNFKEQ. The length of the CDR3 is 16 residues. After removal of 1 base from V and 6 bases from J, the junction contained 6 bases not matched to a gene. The CDR3 DNA sequence: TGTGCCAGCAGCCAAGGGGATCTAGCGGGGTCCGGGGAGCTGTTTTTT. Its protein product is CASSQGDLAGSGELFF.

This clonotype was found many times. The chain is built from TRBV7-8 and TRBJ2-7, with a possible D match to TRBD1 (6 bases). Trimming cost V 5 bases and J 2 bases, with 19 bases left between them. The CDR3 spans 16 residues. Germline loops: CDR1 SGHVS, CDR2 FQNEAQ. The CDR3 DNA is TGTGCCAGCAGCATCCAACTAGGGGACATAGCCTACGAGCAGTACTTC. This gives the protein CASSIQLGDIAYEQYF.

This clonotype was seen at least ten times. This chain joins TRBV11-2 and TRBJ2-5; TRBD2 matches 13 bases. The J segment lost 5 bases and the V segment lost 6 bases, leaving 9 bases of the junction unmatched. The CDR3 has 16 residues. CDR1 is SGHAT, CDR2 FQNNGV, per germline. CDR3 region: CASSETSGRAAETQYF. The CDR3 DNA reads as TGTGCCAGCAGTGAAACTAGCGGGAGGGCCGCGGAGACCCAGTACTTC.

This clonotype was observed many times. V is TRBV11-2 and J is TRBJ2-2; D ambiguous. The CDR3 extends over 15 amino acids. CDR1 SGHAT and CDR2 FQNNGV come from the germline V gene. The germline V and J ends were trimmed by 1 base and 0 bases, with 6 bases remaining between them. CDR3 DNA: TGTGCCAGCAGCTTAGTACTTTCGAACACCGGGGAGCTGTTTTTT. As protein: CASSLVLSNTGELFF.